This entry is about one T cell receptor beta chain. The target of this receptor is not known. Base qualities are not at hand, and no much larger clone is one base apart. Receptor libraries were prepared by multiplex PCR. One-step amplicon PCR with EuroClonality-NGS primers was used to generate TRB libraries from roughly 110 ng genomic DNA. Sequencing of TRB amplicons was performed on Illumina MiSeq instruments using 2 x 250 bp version 2 chemistry. Per the original workflow: Primary TRB sequence analysis and V(D)J annotation were performed with IMGT/HighV-QUEST. Once nonfunctional clones had been removed and the data downsampled for comparisons between samples, VDJtools was used to evaluate repertoire diversity and composition. TCRdb reworked the public reads: Q25 trimming with fastp, MiXCR clone assembly, productive beta chains retained. Rows are combined by CDR3 protein, so each entry shows the most common genes and DNA. The V and J calls come from TCRdb's annotation, not from the publication. This sample comprises more than 2,000 distinct CDR3 sequences, roughly 26% of them detected only once. 8% to 9.5% of the sample comes from the top ten.

The healthy control blood was obtained from volunteer donors, who were supplied by blood services in Australia and France. Genomic DNA for TCR repertoire analysis was isolated either from whole blood samples or from PBMCs. These data belong to a study of somatic reversion in DOCK8 deficiency (TCRdb year 2020). With respect to the entire study: The study compared T cell receptor beta repertoires of DOCK8-deficient patients, DOCK8-revertant patients and healthy volunteers. DOCK8-deficient patients in the study had been reported previously. The study examined how somatic reversion of pathogenic DOCK8 variants changes lymphocyte differentiation and function in DOCK8 deficiency.

V is shortened by 5 bases, J by 4 bases, and the region joining them spans 11 bases. The CDR3 goes from the cysteine to the phenylalanine over 13 residues. Of the read, only the CDR3 DNA is kept; its 39 bases are in frame from base 1. The germline V gene yields MNHEY for CDR1 and SVGEGT for CDR2. What the work shows at the level of the full study, not this receptor alone: The source material for each sample, whole blood versus PBMCs, was not specified per sample in the methods.

This TCR was recovered from a human donor in good health. The sequence joins TRBV6-2 or TRBV6-3 to TRBJ1-2; the best D guess is TRBD1, with 5 bases matching. Input material: peripheral blood. The CDR3 reads CASSNRGVYGYTF. Here is the DNA: TGTGCCAGCAGTAATCGGGGGGTCTATGGCTACACCTTC.